This note documents a single TCR beta chain sequence. This specimen belongs to a study of blood T cell repertoires in COVID-19. Clones were sequenced by immunoSEQ multiplex PCR, and TCRdb holds only the in-frame ones, with some missing. Of 650,000 to 800,000 clones listed, about 90% were seen once; the top ten hold over 0.2%. The CDR3 is made up of 14 amino acids. The V end was cut by 1 base, the J end by 4 bases, with 10 bases between. Germline V gene sequence: CDR1 SGHDN, CDR2 FVKESK. The receptor was isolated from a woman aged 18-29 years with acute or convalescent COVID-19. Sequencing was done on a sample of peripheral blood. V and J are TRBV14 and TRBJ1-2; perhaps TRBD1 as D (6 bases). The CDR3 is CASSQGGHGYGYTF. The CDR3 region has the DNA TGTGCCAGCAGCCAAGGGGGGCACGGCTATGGCTACACCTTC.